What follows are 27 T cell receptor beta chains derived from one specimen sequenced in a study of T cell responses to AZD1222 COVID-19 vaccine. Repertoires were generated with immunoSEQ multiplex PCR, while TCRdb's copy carries only in-frame clones and drops some. The table includes 130,000 or so clones, approximately 86% detected once. Source: peripheral blood, taken on day 0 of AZD1222 vaccination. The origin of the receptors is an adult in good health.

The chain is built from TRBV7-9 and TRBJ2-3, with a tentative D call TRBD2 (5 bases). This CDR3 has 16 amino acids. V gave up 0 bases and J gave up 4 bases, with 14 bases separating them. Germline assignment: CDR1 SEHNR and CDR2 FQNEAQ (reference sequence). CDR3 sequence reads: CASSLALLTGADTQYF. The CDR3 DNA is TGTGCCAGCAGCTTAGCCCTCCTTACCGGGGCAGATACGCAGTATTTT.

V usage is TRBV11-2 and J usage is TRBJ2-7; weak D call: TRBD2 (6 bases). The CDR3 totals 18 residues. Germline CDR1 SGHAT, CDR2 FQNNGV. Trimming left V 0 bases short and J 2 bases short, with 20 bases between. CDR3 region: CASSLDRPMGGATYEQYF. The CDR3 bases are TGTGCCAGCAGCTTAGATCGGCCTATGGGGGGAGCCACCTACGAGCAGTACTTC. Supplemented by reference TRBV11-2 and TRBJ2-7, the full variable domain reads EAGVAQSPRYKIIEKRQSVAFWCNPISGHATLYWYQQILGQGPKLLIQFQNNGVVDDSQLPKDRFSAERLKGVDSTLKIQPAKLEDSAVYLCASSLDRPMGGATYEQYFGPGTRLTVT.

This chain connects TRBV5-1 to TRBJ2-4; maybe TRBD2 (6 bases). This CDR3 is 20 amino acids long. Trimming removed 2 bases from V and 0 bases from J, with 24 bases in between. CDR1 SGHRS and CDR2 YFSETQ come from the germline V gene. The CDR3 sequence: CASSFRSISGLLPAKNIQYF. Written as DNA, the CDR3 is TGCGCCAGCAGCTTCCGGTCGATTAGCGGACTCCTTCCAGCCAAAAACATTCAGTACTTC.

This sequence joins TRBV18 and TRBJ1-3; perhaps TRBD1 as D (5 bases). The CDR3 covers 14 residues. With 8 bases removed from V and 0 bases from J, the gap between germline ends came to 11 bases. Germline CDR1 KGHSH, CDR2 LQKENI. This chain's CDR3 is CASGDGYSGNTIYF. Written as DNA, the CDR3 is TGTGCCAGCGGGGACGGATACTCTGGAAACACCATATATTTT. The full variable domain, completed using reference TRBV18 and TRBJ1-3, is NAGVMQNPRHLVRRRGQEARLRCSPMKGHSHVYWYRQLPEEGLKFMVYLQKENIIDESGMPKERFSAEFPKEGPSILRIQQVVRGDSAAYFCASGDGYSGNTIYFGEGSWLTVV.

The chain couples TRBV6-5 to TRBJ1-1, with D unclear. V dropped 0 bases and J dropped 1 base, with 6 bases sitting between them. The CDR3 has 14 amino acids. The germline gives CDR1 MNHEY, CDR2 SVGAGI. CDR3: CASSYSYGNTEAFF. CDR3 coding DNA: TGTGCCAGCAGTTACTCGTACGGGAACACTGAAGCTTTCTTT.

The chain carries TRBV4-1 and TRBJ2-1, with 9 bases matching TRBD2. With 0 bases clipped from V and 7 bases from J, the junction kept 10 bases outside the gene matches. Germline V gene lookup returns CDR1 MGHRA and CDR2 YSYEKL. The CDR3 has 17 residues. DNA for the CDR3: TGCGCCAGCAGCCAAGATCGAAGGGCTAGCGGGACTAATGAGCAGTTCTTC. The encoded protein is CASSQDRRASGTNEQFF.

V and J are TRBV9 and TRBJ1-3; D is unclear. The V and J ends lost 0 bases and 8 bases respectively, with 9 bases between them. CDR3 length: 13 residues. CDR1 is SGDLS and CDR2 is YYNGEE in the germline V gene. The CDR3 bases are TGTGCCAGCAGCGTAGCTTTGTTTGACACCATATATTTT. Its translation: CASSVALFDTIYF.

The V and J genes are TRBV5-6 and TRBJ1-1; D call uncertain. Germline V gene sequence: CDR1 SGHDT, CDR2 YYEEEE. The germline V and J ends were trimmed by 0 bases and 3 bases, with 9 bases remaining between them. The CDR3 extends over 14 amino acids. CDR3 coding DNA: TGTGCCAGCAGCTTGGTGGGTGGCGACACTGAAGCTTTCTTT. Translation gives CASSLVGGDTEAFF.

This chain connects TRBV4-1 to TRBJ1-2; possible D gene TRBD1, 6 bases. With 3 bases removed from V and 4 bases from J, the gap between germline ends came to 6 bases. The CDR3 sequence is 12 residues long. Germline-derived CDR1 and CDR2 are MGHRA and YSYEKL. The CDR3 loop is CASSQGAYGYTF. The CDR3 DNA follows: TGCGCCAGCAGCCAGGGGGCCTATGGCTACACCTTC.

V gene TRBV10-3 combines with J gene TRBJ1-5; D gene unclear. Germline CDR1 ENHRY, CDR2 SYGVKD. V was shortened by 4 bases and J by 5 bases, with 12 bases between the two germline ends. CDR3 length: 14 amino acids. As DNA, the CDR3 is TGTGCCATCAGTGTTGATCACGGGGATCAGCCCCAGCATTTT. As protein: CAISVDHGDQPQHF.

This chain joins TRBV28 and TRBJ1-3; 7 nucleotides align to TRBD1. Trimming cost V 4 bases and J 1 base; bases outside gene matches: 13. CDR1 is MDHEN and CDR2 is SYDVKM in the germline V gene. The CDR3 consists of 18 residues. The CDR3 spells CASSSPIQGFLSGNTIYF. CDR3 coding DNA: TGTGCCAGCAGTTCACCAATACAGGGGTTTCTATCTGGAAACACCATATATTTT.

The rearrangement uses TRBV10-3 and TRBJ2-5; 10 bases fit TRBD1. Germline CDR1 ENHRY, CDR2 SYGVKD. CDR3 size: 14 residues. After removal of 4 bases from V and 5 bases from J, the junction contained 4 bases not matched to a gene. The CDR3 DNA follows: TGTGCCATCAGTGGACAGGGGGCGCGGGAGACCCAGTACTTC. It encodes CAISGQGARETQYF.

By proportion, this clone is medium-sized. This chain joins TRBV28 and TRBJ1-2; TRBD1 aligns across 11 bases. The junction had 5 bases not matched to a gene; V was cut back by 3 bases and J by 5 bases. CDR1 and CDR2 (germline): MDHEN, SYDVKM. The CDR3 totals 15 residues. CDR3 sequence reads: CASSFADRGLYGYTF. The CDR3 DNA follows: TGTGCCAGCAGTTTCGCGGACAGGGGGCTGTATGGCTACACCTTC.

The CDR3 sequence is CASRKTGTDLSGANVLTF. The CDR3 DNA reads TGTGCCAGCCGAAAAACCGGGACAGACTTGTCTGGGGCCAACGTCCTGACTTTC. The J gene is TRBJ2-6, the V gene TRBV7-8; 7 positions agree with TRBD1. The V gene end was trimmed by 8 bases and the J gene end by 1 base; junction bases not matched to a gene: 14. CDR1 is SGHVS and CDR2 is FQNEAQ in the germline V gene. The CDR3 has 18 residues.

The chain is built from TRBV27 and TRBJ2-7, with D possibly being TRBD2 (5 bases). This CDR3 is built from 14 residues. V lost 7 bases to trimming and J lost 1 base, with 14 bases between them. The germline gives CDR1 MNHEY, CDR2 SMNVEV (reference sequence). CDR3 DNA sequence: TGTGCCAGCATTCGTACGCCGGGATCCTACGAGCAGTACTTC. Translated: CASIRTPGSYEQYF.

The chain is built from TRBV14 and TRBJ2-5; the match to TRBD1 covers 9 bases. The CDR3 is made up of 16 amino acids. With V trimmed by 4 bases and J by 4 bases, 10 bases remained unmatched. CDR1 is SGHDN, CDR2 FVKESK, per germline. The CDR3 nucleotides are TGTGCCAGCAGCCGACAGACAGGGGGTTATGGAGAGACCCAGTACTTC. Translation gives CASSRQTGGYGETQYF.

Many counts were recorded for this clone. The same CDR3 can be traced to other DNA sequences in this sample. V gene TRBV19 combines with J gene TRBJ1-1; a possible D gene is TRBD1 (6 bases). Looked up from germline, CDR1 is LNHDA and CDR2 is SQIVND (reference sequence). The CDR3 consists of 14 residues. Trimming removed 7 bases at V and 1 base at J, with 13 bases between. CDR3 protein: CASNLQGGNTEAFF. For the CDR3, the DNA is TGTGCCAGTAATCTACAGGGTGGGAACACTGAAGCTTTCTTT.

The J gene is TRBJ1-1, the V gene TRBV7-9; maybe TRBD1 (5 bases). This CDR3 has 14 amino acids. Germline CDR1 SEHNR, CDR2 FQNEAQ (reference sequence). Trimming left V 4 bases short and J 2 bases short, with 11 bases between. The DNA of the CDR3 is TGTGCCAGCAGCTCAGGGACCGCTAACACTGAAGCTTTCTTT. This sequence encodes CASSSGTANTEAFF. Variable domain in full (rest from reference TRBV7-9 and TRBJ1-1): DTGVSQNPRHKITKRGQNVTFRCDPISEHNRLYWYRQTLGQGPEFLTYFQNEAQLEKSRLLSDRFSAERPKGSFSTLEIQRTEQGDSAMYLCASSSGTANTEAFFGQGTRLTVV.

V usage is TRBV11-2 and J usage is TRBJ1-1, with D perhaps matching TRBD1 (5 bases). From germline, CDR1 is SGHAT and CDR2 FQNNGV. The CDR3 spans 13 residues. V shed 8 bases and J shed 1 base, with 11 bases lying between them. Here the CDR3 DNA reads TGTGCCAGCGGCCAGGGTTGGAACACTGAAGCTTTCTTT. It codes for CASGQGWNTEAFF.

This chain uses TRBV19 with TRBJ1-1; tentative D call: TRBD1 (6 bases). From germline, CDR1 is LNHDA and CDR2 SQIVND (reference sequence). The CDR3 contains 19 residues. Trimming removed 5 bases from V and 1 base from J, with 26 bases in between. This chain's CDR3 is CASSLRVTGSSIGNTEAFF. CDR3 sequence (DNA): TGTGCCAGTAGTCTCCGAGTCACAGGGTCGTCCATAGGGAACACTGAAGCTTTCTTT.

The CDR3 region has the DNA TGTGCCAGCAGCTTAGGGCCCGCTTCGCGGGGAGACACAGATACGCAGTATTTT. It is translated as CASSLGPASRGDTDTQYF. This rearrangement joins TRBV7-2 to TRBJ2-3, with D possibly being TRBD2 (6 bases). Germline V gives CDR1 SGHTA, CDR2 FQGNSA. The germline V and J ends were trimmed by 1 base and 2 bases, with 19 bases remaining between them. This CDR3 contains 18 residues.

CDR3 in amino acids: CASSLSRTSGYEQYF. For the CDR3, the DNA is TGTGCCAGCAGCTTATCGCGAACTAGCGGCTACGAGCAGTACTTC. The chain has TRBV7-2 and TRBJ2-7, with TRBD2 matching 8 bases. The V gene end was trimmed by 2 bases and the J gene end by 3 bases; junction bases not matched to a gene: 6. This CDR3 has 15 residues. Germline V lookup: CDR1 SGHTA, CDR2 FQGNSA.

The chain joins TRBV18 to TRBJ2-4; D possibly corresponds to TRBD1 (6 bases). Trimming took off 4 bases at V and 0 bases at J, with 16 bases between the two ends. The CDR3 totals 17 residues. Germline V gives CDR1 KGHSH, CDR2 LQKENI. In nucleotides, the CDR3 is TGTGCCAGCTCACTGGGGAGTGGCAGGGGAGCCAAAAACATTCAGTACTTC. Protein sequence: CASSLGSGRGAKNIQYF.

The chain combines TRBV11-2 with TRBJ2-2, with D possibly TRBD2 on 6 matching bases. Trimming took off 5 bases at V and 10 bases at J, with 11 bases between the two ends. CDR1 and CDR2 from the germline V gene are SGHAT and FQNNGV. The CDR3 contains 12 residues. This chain's CDR3 is CASSLGSVELFF. The CDR3 DNA reads as TGTGCCAGCAGCCTCGGGAGTGTGGAGCTGTTTTTT.

The chain couples TRBV7-9 to TRBJ1-2, with D unresolved. The germline CDR1 and CDR2 sequences are SEHNR and FQNEAQ (reference sequence). CDR3 length: 14 amino acids. V lost 2 bases, J lost 1 base, and 8 bases lay in between. The CDR3 spells CASSLRPSNYGYTF. CDR3 DNA: TGTGCCAGCAGCTTACGGCCCAGTAACTATGGCTACACCTTC. Variable domain in full (rest from reference TRBV7-9 and TRBJ1-2): DTGVSQNPRHKITKRGQNVTFRCDPISEHNRLYWYRQTLGQGPEFLTYFQNEAQLEKSRLLSDRFSAERPKGSFSTLEIQRTEQGDSAMYLCASSLRPSNYGYTFGSGTRLTVV.

V and J are TRBV19 and TRBJ1-5, with unresolved D. The germline CDR1 and CDR2 sequences are LNHDA and SQIVND (reference sequence). V shed 1 base and J shed 4 bases, with 17 bases lying between them. The CDR3 is made up of 17 amino acids. The CDR3 nucleotides read TGTGCCAGTAGTATAGCCGGTTACAGAAAGTTAAATCAGCCCCAGCATTTT. Translation: CASSIAGYRKLNQPQHF.

The chain uses TRBV19 and TRBJ2-1; tentative D call: TRBD2 (6 bases). Germline CDR1 and CDR2: LNHDA and SQIVND (reference sequence). The V and J ends lost 5 bases and 5 bases respectively, with 19 bases between them. This CDR3 spans 16 amino acids. CDR3 residues: CASSPNLGLTNNEQFF. Written as DNA, the CDR3 is TGTGCCAGTAGTCCTAACCTGGGACTCACAAACAATGAGCAGTTCTTC.